The 10 T cell receptor beta chains below were found in one sample sequenced in a study of molecular identifiers for immune sequencing clone quantification. TCRdb reprocessed the PCR reads with MiXCR, giving one entry per CDR3 protein. Among about 300,000 distinct CDR3 sequences listed, 20% to 25% were seen once. Material: naive CD8+ T cells from blood, with Jurkat cell RNA spiked in. Subset reported: FACS-sorted CD8+CD4-CCR7+CD45RA+ naive T cells. Receptors were obtained from a human donor in good health. Some libraries in this study had Jurkat cell RNA spiked in.

The chain has TRBV18 and TRBJ2-2; D is unclear. Trimming left V 2 bases short and J 1 base short, with 8 bases between. CDR1 KGHSH and CDR2 LQKENI come from the germline V gene. The CDR3 covers 15 residues. This CDR3 is CASSPMDGNTGELFF. CDR3 nucleotides: TGTGCCAGCTCACCAATGGACGGGAACACCGGGGAGCTGTTTTTT.

This clonotype occurred many times. The chain is built from TRBV29-1 and TRBJ2-7; 8 bases match TRBD2. The CDR3 is made up of 14 amino acids. V was pared by 7 bases and J by 6 bases, with 14 bases of the junction left unmatched. Germline assignment: CDR1 SQVTM and CDR2 ANQGSEA. The CDR3 region is CSAGGTSRGGEQYF. CDR3 coding DNA: TGCAGCGCTGGAGGGACTAGTCGGGGGGGCGAGCAGTACTTC.

This clonotype was detected a few times. The chain is built from TRBV4-3 and TRBJ1-6; tentative D call: TRBD1 (6 bases). Germline assignment: CDR1 LGHNA and CDR2 YSLEER. Trimming took 1 base from V and 3 from J, leaving 13 bases between them. The CDR3 consists of 17 residues. The CDR3 reads CASSQAVRDNYNSPLHF. CDR3 DNA sequence: TGCGCCAGCAGCCAAGCAGTCCGGGACAACTATAATTCACCCCTCCACTTT.

There are a few counts of this clonotype. The V gene is TRBV18, the J gene TRBJ2-7; no definite D call. The CDR3 covers 14 residues. Trimming cost V 2 bases and J 1 base, with 9 bases left between them. The V gene's germline CDR1 is KGHSH and CDR2 LQKENI. Here the CDR3 reads CASSPDPKSYEQYF. DNA of the CDR3: TGTGCCAGCTCACCAGACCCGAAGTCCTACGAGCAGTACTTC.

This clonotype was seen ten or more times. The V and J genes are TRBV28 and TRBJ2-3, with 8 bases lining up with TRBD2. Germline V gives CDR1 MDHEN, CDR2 SYDVKM. CDR3 length equals 15 residues. Losses at the gene ends were 4 bases for V and 2 bases for J; bases not matched to a gene: 5. The CDR3: CASSSQRETTDTQYF. The CDR3 nucleotides are TGTGCCAGCAGTTCCCAGCGGGAGACCACAGATACGCAGTATTTT.

This clonotype occurred many times. This chain joins TRBV4-3 and TRBJ1-1; TRBD1 matches 8 bases. The CDR3 is 15 amino acids. The J segment lost 0 bases and the V segment lost 5 bases, leaving 5 bases of the junction unmatched. Germline CDR1 reads LGHNA; CDR2 reads YSLEER. The CDR3 protein is CASSYDRGMNTEAFF. The CDR3 DNA follows: TGCGCCAGCAGCTACGACAGGGGAATGAACACTGAAGCTTTCTTT.

The chain uses TRBV7-9 and TRBJ2-6; D is possibly TRBD1 (5 bases). There are 14 residues in the CDR3. Germline V gene sequence: CDR1 SEHNR, CDR2 FQNEAQ (reference sequence). V dropped 8 bases and J dropped 3 bases, with 11 bases sitting between them. The DNA for the CDR3 is TGTGCCAGCGACTCCAGGGTTGGGGCCAACGTCCTGACTTTC. It specifies CASDSRVGANVLTF. Together with reference TRBV7-9 and TRBJ2-6, the CDR3 gives the full variable domain: DTGVSQNPRHKITKRGQNVTFRCDPISEHNRLYWYRQTLGQGPEFLTYFQNEAQLEKSRLLSDRFSAERPKGSFSTLEIQRTEQGDSAMYLCASDSRVGANVLTFGAGSRLTVL.

The chain recombines TRBV2 with TRBJ2-7; a possible D gene is TRBD2 (5 bases). There are 14 residues in the CDR3. V lost 0 bases to trimming and J lost 5 bases, with 11 bases between them. Germline V gives CDR1 SNHLY, CDR2 FYNNEI. CDR3 nucleotide sequence: TGTGCCAGCAGTGAAGCCCACTTGAGGGACGAGCAGTACTTC. Translated: CASSEAHLRDEQYF.

The V gene is TRBV27, the J gene TRBJ2-7, with 10 bases matching TRBD2. Trimming cost V 4 bases and J 3 bases; bases outside gene matches: 3. This CDR3 region has 14 residues. In germline, CDR1 is MNHEY, CDR2 SMNVEV (reference sequence). For the CDR3, the DNA is TGTGCCAGCAGTTCGAGACTAGCGGGCTACGAGCAGTACTTC. This translates into CASSSRLAGYEQYF.

This clonotype came up many times. The rearrangement uses TRBV6-1 and TRBJ1-2; D is perhaps TRBD1 (5 bases). The V gene lost 4 bases and the J gene lost 4 bases, with 16 bases spanning the gap. CDR3 length equals 15 residues. Germline V gives CDR1 MNHNS, CDR2 SASEGT. The CDR3 loop is CASSAHLDGGYGYTF. CDR3 DNA sequence: TGTGCCAGCAGTGCGCACCTGGACGGGGGCTATGGCTACACCTTC.